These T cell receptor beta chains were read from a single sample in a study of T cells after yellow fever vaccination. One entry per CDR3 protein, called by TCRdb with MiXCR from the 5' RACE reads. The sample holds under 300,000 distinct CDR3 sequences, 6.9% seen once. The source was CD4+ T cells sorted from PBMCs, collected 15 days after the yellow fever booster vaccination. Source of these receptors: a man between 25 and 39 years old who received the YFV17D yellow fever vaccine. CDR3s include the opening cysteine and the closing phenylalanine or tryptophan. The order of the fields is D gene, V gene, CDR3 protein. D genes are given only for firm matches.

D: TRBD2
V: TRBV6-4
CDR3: CASKRGAGVKDTGELFF

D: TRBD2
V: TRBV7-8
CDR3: CASSEPLAGLAKNIQYF

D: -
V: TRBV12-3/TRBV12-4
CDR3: CASSFSGGQPQHF

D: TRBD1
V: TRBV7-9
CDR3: CASSPDRDEQYF

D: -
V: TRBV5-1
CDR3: CASSLLPGTGELFF

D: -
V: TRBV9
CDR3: CASSVHLVGSYNEQFF

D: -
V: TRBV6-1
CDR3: CASRHIVLETQYF

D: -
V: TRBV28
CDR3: CASSFYFYEQYF

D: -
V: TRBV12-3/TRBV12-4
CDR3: CASSLGMQETQYF

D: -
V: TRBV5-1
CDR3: CASSLGVSEGANVLTF

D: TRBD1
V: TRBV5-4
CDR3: CASSGQGEAFF

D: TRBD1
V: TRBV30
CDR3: CAWSTLQGLSSYNEQFF

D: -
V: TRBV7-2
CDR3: CASSFRSGNQPQHF

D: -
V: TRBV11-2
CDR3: CASSLDSRGLAGELFF

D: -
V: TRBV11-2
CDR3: CASSREGLVGYTF

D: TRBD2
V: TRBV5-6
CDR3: CASSYRPTGTSVFGEQYF

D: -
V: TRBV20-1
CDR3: CSATLSGRQETQYF

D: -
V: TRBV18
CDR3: CASSPSALSGAYVLTF

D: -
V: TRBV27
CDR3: CASRPRGGTDTQYF

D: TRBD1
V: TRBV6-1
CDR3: CASSPGDQGASYEQYF

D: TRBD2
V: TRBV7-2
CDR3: CASSISTSEYNEQFF

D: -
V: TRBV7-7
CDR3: CASSLSGVQETQYF

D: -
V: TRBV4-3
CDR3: CASSQDPASYEQYF

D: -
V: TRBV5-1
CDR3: CASSPQSAQETQYF

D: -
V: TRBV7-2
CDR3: CASRRDGNNQPQHF

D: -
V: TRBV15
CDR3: CATSTESGHLGEQFF

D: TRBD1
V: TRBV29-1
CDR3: CSSRTGAQETQYF

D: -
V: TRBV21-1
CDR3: CASSWARTVSGHEQYF

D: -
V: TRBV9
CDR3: CASSEAVADTQYF

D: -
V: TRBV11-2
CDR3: CASNKMAENIQYF

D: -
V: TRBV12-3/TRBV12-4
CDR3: CASIGWAELGDTQYF

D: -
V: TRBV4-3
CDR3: CASSQKGQLEQFF

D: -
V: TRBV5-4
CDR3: CASSSARIADTQYF

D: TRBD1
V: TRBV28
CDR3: CASSDRDREGQQYF

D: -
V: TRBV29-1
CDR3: CSVADYKEYEQYF

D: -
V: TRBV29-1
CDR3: CSVEGHVSGEQYF